The sequence of this T cell receptor (beta chain) was determined in a study of cytomegalovirus exposure and HLA in healthy donors. The PCR was carried out with 60 Vbeta primers and 13 Jbeta primers. Sequencing used immunoSEQ multiplex PCR; TCRdb keeps in-frame clones, though not all of them. The table includes under 150,000 clones, roughly two thirds detected once. The CDR3 is 16 amino acids. The V segment lost 5 bases and the J segment 11 bases; nucleotides outside the gene matches: 19. CDR1 is MNHNY, CDR2 SVGAGI, per germline (reference sequence). The sequencing sample was made of PBMCs. The rearrangement links TRBV6-6 to TRBJ2-5, with 8 bases matching TRBD2. This sequence originates from a man aged 25 to 40 in good health and CMV-seropositive. CDR3 sequence reads: CASSKPPGRAEDEQYF. CDR3 coding DNA: TGTGCCAGCAGTAAACCTCCCGGGAGGGCGGAAGATGAGCAGTACTTC.